The 29 T cell receptor beta chains reported below all come from one sample, sequenced in a study of T-cell memory formation after mild COVID-19. TCRdb re-called the 5' RACE reads with MiXCR, one entry per CDR3 protein. The sample holds about 410,000 distinct CDR3 sequences, about 25% seen once. Sequencing used PBMCs or a T cell subset sorted from them (not recorded which). Source of these receptors: an adult woman who had mild COVID-19 (a few samples of this study predate the infection). Cell type and time point are not known.

The chain links TRBV14 to TRBJ2-2; D might be TRBD1 or TRBD2, each matching 5 bases. Germline assignment: CDR1 SGHDN and CDR2 FVKESK. V lost 4 bases and J 4 bases, leaving 16 bases between the germline ends. This CDR3 region has 16 residues. This chain's CDR3 is CASSRVLAGSTGELFF. DNA of the CDR3: TGTGCCAGCAGCCGGGTTTTGGCAGGGAGCACCGGGGAGCTGTTTTTT.

This clonotype showed up just a few times. This chain connects TRBV29-1 to TRBJ2-7; TRBD2 agrees at 7 bases. Germline V gene sequence: CDR1 SQVTM, CDR2 ANQGSEA. J was trimmed by 6 bases and V by 1 base; bases with no gene match: 9. CDR3 length equals 14 residues. The CDR3 nucleotides are TGCAGCGTTGAAGGGGAGGGGCCTGGTACCGAGCAGTACTTC. Protein: CSVEGEGPGTEQYF.

The chain joins TRBV7-9 to TRBJ1-1; a weak D match, TRBD1 (6 bases). CDR1 is SEHNR and CDR2 is FQNEAQ in the germline V gene (reference sequence). There are 13 residues in the CDR3. V was cut by 5 bases and J by 6 bases, with 13 bases left in between. DNA of the CDR3: TGTGCCAGCAGCCTAGGGACATCCGCTGAAGCTTTCTTT. Amino acids: CASSLGTSAEAFF.

The chain recombines TRBV20-1 with TRBJ2-7; unclear D gene. Trimming removed 0 bases from V and 12 bases from J, with 12 bases in between. The CDR3 extends over 11 amino acids. Germline-derived CDR1 and CDR2 are DFQATT and SNEGSKA (reference sequence). This CDR3 is CSARDYKEPYF. CDR3 nucleotides: TGCAGTGCTAGAGATTACAAGGAACCGTACTTC.

This sequence joins TRBV7-8 and TRBJ1-1, with D unresolved. The CDR3 has 15 residues. The germline gives CDR1 SGHVS, CDR2 FQNEAQ. V was trimmed by 1 base and J by 3 bases, leaving 12 bases between them. Written as DNA, the CDR3 is TGTGCCAGCAGCTTAGGACGGGTAATAGACACTGAAGCTTTCTTT. It yields the protein CASSLGRVIDTEAFF.

The V call is TRBV6-5, the J call TRBJ1-1; no clear D gene. The CDR3 is 14 amino acids. V dropped 6 bases and J dropped 3 bases, with 14 bases sitting between them. Germline V lookup: CDR1 MNHEY, CDR2 SVGAGI. The DNA for the CDR3 is TGTGCCAGCAGACTTGACGGAATATACACTGAAGCTTTCTTT. This translates into CASRLDGIYTEAFF.

This clonotype was seen many times. The rearrangement joins TRBV6-5 to TRBJ1-1; TRBD1 matches at 7 bases. The CDR3 consists of 17 residues. V shed 0 bases, J shed 1 base, and the junction held 8 bases outside the gene matches. Germline V gene lookup returns CDR1 MNHEY and CDR2 SVGAGI. The CDR3 coding sequence is TGTGCCAGCAGTTACTCCCTCGGGGCAGGGGGGAACACTGAAGCTTTCTTT. Residues: CASSYSLGAGGNTEAFF.

V is TRBV5-1 and J is TRBJ2-1; 7 nucleotides match TRBD1. V was clipped by 2 bases and J by 6 bases; unmatched bases: 11. CDR1 and CDR2 (germline): SGHRS, YFSETQ. The CDR3 totals 16 residues. CDR3 loop: CASSFDRATLSNEQFF. The CDR3 region has the DNA TGCGCCAGCAGCTTTGACAGGGCTACCTTATCCAATGAGCAGTTCTTC.

This clonotype was counted only a few times. The V and J genes are TRBV24-1 and TRBJ2-5; possibly TRBD2 for D (5 bases). Trimming pared 4 bases from V and 3 bases from J, leaving 11 bases between. CDR3 length: 14 amino acids. Germline CDR1 is KGHDR and CDR2 is SFDVKD. The CDR3 nucleotides read TGTGCCACCAGTGACAACGGGGATAAAGAGACCCAGTACTTC. Translating gives CATSDNGDKETQYF.

The gene calls are TRBV7-3 and TRBJ2-2; a possible D gene is TRBD1 (5 bases). The CDR3 loop spans 15 amino acids. V was trimmed by 8 bases and J by 4 bases, leaving 17 bases between them. Per the germline V gene, CDR1 is SGHTA and CDR2 is FQGTGA. CDR3: CASSESPRATGELFF. CDR3 sequence (DNA): TGTGCCAGCTCAGAAAGTCCCAGGGCCACCGGGGAGCTGTTTTTT.

This clonotype was observed a handful of times. The chain couples TRBV12-3 or TRBV12-4 to TRBJ2-3, with D perhaps TRBD2 (5 bases). V was trimmed by 6 bases and J by 5 bases, leaving 9 bases between them. The CDR3 is made up of 12 amino acids. CDR3 coding DNA: TGTGCCAGCAGCCCCGAGGGAGATACGCAGTATTTT. Translation: CASSPEGDTQYF.

The J gene is TRBJ1-1, the V gene TRBV30; 9 positions match TRBD1. J gave up 1 base and V 4 bases, and 1 base lay outside the gene matches. There are 13 residues in the CDR3. Germline V gene sequence: CDR1 GTSNPN, CDR2 SVGIG (reference sequence). Here the CDR3 DNA reads TGTGCCTGGACACAGGGGGCGAACACTGAAGCTTTCTTT. It is translated as CAWTQGANTEAFF.

This sequence joins TRBV7-6 and TRBJ2-7; 8 bases agree with TRBD1. This CDR3 region has 14 residues. Germline CDR1 is SGHVS and CDR2 is FNYEAQ. V shed 5 bases and J 3 bases; nucleotides not matched to a gene: 6. The chain's CDR3 is CASSTRTGYYEQYF. The CDR3 nucleotides are TGTGCCAGCAGCACCCGGACAGGGTACTACGAGCAGTACTTC.

The rearrangement joins TRBV6-1 to TRBJ2-3; TRBD1 is a possible D gene (5 bases). Germline loops: CDR1 MNHNS, CDR2 SASEGT. Trimming removed 7 bases at V and 4 bases at J, with 6 bases between. The CDR3 extends over 11 amino acids. This chain's CDR3 is CASMGPDTQYF. The CDR3 nucleotides are TGTGCCAGCATGGGGCCAGATACGCAGTATTTT.

V gene TRBV30 combines with J gene TRBJ2-3, with a weak D call TRBD1 (6 bases). The CDR3 consists of 13 residues. Germline loops: CDR1 GTSNPN, CDR2 SVGIG (reference sequence). V lost 5 bases and J lost 6, with 15 bases in between. The CDR3 is CAWGFSGVDTQYF. CDR3 nucleotide sequence: TGTGCCTGGGGGTTCTCAGGGGTGGATACGCAGTATTTT. Full variable domain (rest looked up from reference TRBV30 and TRBJ2-3): SQTIHQWPATLVQPVGSPLSLECTVEGTSNPNLYWYRQAAGRGLQLLFYSVGIGQISSEVPQNLSASRPQDRQFILSSKKLLLSDSGFYLCAWGFSGVDTQYFGPGTRLTVL.

This clonotype occurred a few times. V gene TRBV7-2 combines with J gene TRBJ1-1; the D gene is possibly TRBD1 (6 bases). There are 11 residues in the CDR3. Germline CDR1 SGHTA, CDR2 FQGNSA. CDR3: CLEGDGPEAFF. The CDR3 DNA sequence: TGTTTGGAGGGGGATGGTCCTGAAGCTTTCTTT.

This clonotype occurred a few times. V is TRBV5-1 and J is TRBJ2-2; D is perhaps TRBD1 or TRBD2 (5 bases each). Germline values: CDR1 SGHRS, CDR2 YFSETQ. The CDR3 runs 14 residues. Trimming removed 2 bases from V and 8 bases from J, with 13 bases in between. The DNA of the CDR3 is TGCGCCAGCAGCTTCAGAGGGGAGTCGGGGGAGCTGTTTTTT. As protein: CASSFRGESGELFF.

This clonotype was counted only a few times. The CDR3 DNA reads as TGCGCCAGCAGTTCCTGGACAGGTTTGACTAGCACAGATACGCAGTATTTT. Translated: CASSSWTGLTSTDTQYF. The rearrangement joins TRBV5-1 to TRBJ2-3, with TRBD1 matching 7 bases. V dropped 5 bases and J dropped 0; count of bases not matched to a gene: 12. CDR3 length: 17 residues. Germline loops: CDR1 SGHRS, CDR2 YFSETQ.

This clonotype was counted between two and nine times. The V call is TRBV20-1, the J call TRBJ1-3; D might be TRBD1 (6 bases). Germline V gives CDR1 DFQATT, CDR2 SNEGSKA (reference sequence). V shed 2 bases and J shed 0 bases, with 14 bases lying between them. This CDR3 is 16 amino acids long. The CDR3 DNA sequence: TGCAGTGCTAGAAATCCAGGGGTTCACTCTGGAAACACCATATATTTT. Translation: CSARNPGVHSGNTIYF.

This clonotype was counted a few times. The rearrangement links TRBV4-2 to TRBJ2-7, with 8 bases aligning to TRBD2. This CDR3 has 15 residues. The germline CDR1 and CDR2 sequences are LGHNA and YNFKEQ. V dropped 6 bases and J dropped 2; count of bases not matched to a gene: 9. The CDR3 DNA follows: TGTGCCAGCAGTTATGAGAGCGGGAGTACCTACGAGCAGTACTTC. Amino acid sequence: CASSYESGSTYEQYF.

The CDR3 reads CSATYPGTANTGELFF. The CDR3 nucleotides read TGCAGTGCTACCTATCCAGGGACCGCGAACACCGGGGAGCTGTTTTTT. The gene calls are TRBV20-1 and TRBJ2-2; TRBD1 or TRBD2 may be the D gene (5 bases each). CDR1 and CDR2 from the germline V gene are DFQATT and SNEGSKA (reference sequence). V lost 4 bases and J 0 bases, leaving 15 bases between the germline ends. The CDR3 is 16 residues long.

V and J are TRBV18 and TRBJ1-5; possible D gene TRBD1, 5 bases. This CDR3 spans 15 amino acids. V dropped 2 bases and J dropped 0 bases, with 8 bases sitting between them. Germline assignment: CDR1 KGHSH and CDR2 LQKENI. The CDR3 DNA reads as TGTGCCAGCTCACCAGGGGACCCTAGCAATCAGCCCCAGCATTTT. It encodes CASSPGDPSNQPQHF.

The V and J genes are TRBV5-6 and TRBJ1-1; D is possibly TRBD1 (6 bases). Deletions cut 0 bases from V and 6 bases from J, with 12 bases between. Germline V gene lookup returns CDR1 SGHDT and CDR2 YYEEEE. This CDR3 is 14 amino acids long. CDR3 sequence (DNA): TGTGCCAGCAGCTTGGCCGCGACAGGCCCTGAAGCTTTCTTT. It yields the protein CASSLAATGPEAFF. The full variable domain, with the rest looked up from reference TRBV5-6 and TRBJ1-1, is DAGVTQSPTHLIKTRGQQVTLRCSPKSGHDTVSWYQQALGQGPQFIFQYYEEEERQRGNFPDRFSGHQFPNYSSELNVNALLLGDSALYLCASSLAATGPEAFFGQGTRLTVV.

The chain couples TRBV21-1 to TRBJ1-5. TRBV21-1 is a recognized pseudogene. The CDR3 sequence is 17 residues long. In nucleotides, the CDR3 is TGTGCCAGCAGCAAAGGGCTTGGGAGGCATAGCAATCAGCCCCAGCATTTT. This sequence encodes CASSKGLGRHSNQPQHF.

This clonotype was picked up a small number of times. The rearrangement joins TRBV5-6 to TRBJ1-1; D gene ambiguous. Germline V CDR1 and CDR2: SGHDT, YYEEEE. The germline V and J ends were trimmed by 6 bases and 0 bases, with 12 bases remaining between them. The CDR3 is 14 amino acids. CDR3: CASTPRVLNTEAFF. CDR3 in DNA: TGTGCCAGCACCCCACGTGTTCTGAACACTGAAGCTTTCTTT.

The rearrangement uses TRBV7-3 and TRBJ2-1, with TRBD1 matching 8 bases. CDR3 size: 16 residues. CDR1 is SGHTA, CDR2 FQGTGA, per germline. Trimming took 2 bases from V and 6 from J; bases not matched to a gene: 9. CDR3 nucleotides: TGTGCCAGCAGCTTAGGCTGGGGACAGGCGGCCAATGAGCAGTTCTTC. This codes for CASSLGWGQAANEQFF.

The rearrangement uses TRBV7-2 and TRBJ1-1, with D possibly being TRBD1 (5 bases). Germline CDR1 reads SGHTA; CDR2 reads FQGNSA. Trimming cost V 4 bases and J 2 bases, with 11 bases left between them. The CDR3 has 14 residues. In nucleotides, the CDR3 is TGTGCCAGCAGCTCCCAGGGCCCAAACACTGAAGCTTTCTTT. Translated: CASSSQGPNTEAFF.

The chain links TRBV5-1 to TRBJ2-7; 7 bases agree with TRBD1. There are 14 residues in the CDR3. V lost 4 bases to trimming and J lost 5 bases; unmatched junction nucleotides: 9. Germline V gene lookup returns CDR1 SGHRS and CDR2 YFSETQ. The CDR3 sequence is CASSGLQGFHEQYF. CDR3 nucleotides: TGCGCCAGCAGCGGCCTACAGGGGTTCCACGAGCAGTACTTC.

This sequence joins TRBV6-1 and TRBJ2-2, with TRBD1 identical over 8 bases. The CDR3 spans 14 residues. The germline CDR1 and CDR2 sequences are MNHNS and SASEGT. V was clipped by 6 bases and J by 4 bases; unmatched bases: 4. The CDR3 protein is CASSLTGATGELFF. CDR3 bases: TGTGCCAGCAGCTTGACAGGGGCCACCGGGGAGCTGTTTTTT.